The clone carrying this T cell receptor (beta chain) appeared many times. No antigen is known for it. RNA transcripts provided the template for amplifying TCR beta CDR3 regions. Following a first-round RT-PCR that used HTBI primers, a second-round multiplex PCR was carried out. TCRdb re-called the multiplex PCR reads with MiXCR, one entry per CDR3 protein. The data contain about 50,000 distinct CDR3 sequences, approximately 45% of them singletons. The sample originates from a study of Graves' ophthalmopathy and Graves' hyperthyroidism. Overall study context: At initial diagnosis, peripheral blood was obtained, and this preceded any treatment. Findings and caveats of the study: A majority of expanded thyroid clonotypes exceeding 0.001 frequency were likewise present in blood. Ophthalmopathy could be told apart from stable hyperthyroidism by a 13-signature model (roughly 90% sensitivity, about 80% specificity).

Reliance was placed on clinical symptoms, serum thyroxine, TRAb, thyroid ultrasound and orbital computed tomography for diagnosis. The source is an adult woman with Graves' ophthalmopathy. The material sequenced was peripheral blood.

The CDR3 nucleotides are TGTGCCAGCAGCTTGCATTGGTCCAGAGAGAGGTACTTCTTT. This gives the protein CASSLHWSRERYFF. This sequence joins TRBV7-2 and TRBJ1-1; D remains unclear. This CDR3 spans 14 amino acids. Per germline, CDR1 SGHTA and CDR2 FQGNSA. Trimming left V 3 bases short and J 14 bases short, with 22 bases between.